This TCR beta chain was documented in a study of blood T cell repertoires in COVID-19. Across the study: Some COVID-19 samples were acute and others convalescent; all came from the United States, Italy and Spain.

The CDR3 consists of 15 residues. Germline V gives CDR1 MDHEN, CDR2 SYDVKM. After removal of 3 bases from V and 6 bases from J, the junction contained 8 bases not matched to a gene. Produced via immunoSEQ multiplex PCR; TCRdb's table is partial and in-frame only. The table lists more than 200,000 clones, more than 75% of them singletons. Individuals aged roughly 18 to 95 years were recruited from about two dozen US areas. The sequenced material came from PBMCs or T cells enriched from blood (not recorded which). The clonotype was recovered from a man aged 30 to 45 with acute COVID-19. This chain joins TRBV28 and TRBJ2-1; 7 nucleotides match TRBD1. Here the CDR3 reads CASSFPTGDVNEQFF. DNA for the CDR3: TGTGCCAGCAGTTTTCCCACAGGGGACGTCAATGAGCAGTTCTTC.